This TCR beta chain was identified during a study of cytomegalovirus exposure and HLA in healthy donors. Each donor was healthy, and each was a bone marrow donor. Nobody wrote down the CMV serostatus of this donor. The CDR3 has 11 residues. V was shortened by 4 bases and J by 8 bases, with 8 bases between the two germline ends. Germline CDR1 MNHEY, CDR2 SVGAGI. The study ran its PCR with 60 Vbeta and 13 Jbeta primers. TCRdb keeps only in-frame clones here, not all; method: immunoSEQ multiplex PCR. The data contain 250,000 or so clones, around 85% of them seen just once; the ten biggest clones take up around 1.4%.

The TCR comes from a human donor in good health. The V gene is TRBV6-5, the J gene TRBJ1-2; D gene unclear. The sequencing input was PBMCs. The CDR3 DNA follows: TGTGCCAGCAGTTCAGAGGTGGGCTACACCTTC. Translation gives CASSSEVGYTF.